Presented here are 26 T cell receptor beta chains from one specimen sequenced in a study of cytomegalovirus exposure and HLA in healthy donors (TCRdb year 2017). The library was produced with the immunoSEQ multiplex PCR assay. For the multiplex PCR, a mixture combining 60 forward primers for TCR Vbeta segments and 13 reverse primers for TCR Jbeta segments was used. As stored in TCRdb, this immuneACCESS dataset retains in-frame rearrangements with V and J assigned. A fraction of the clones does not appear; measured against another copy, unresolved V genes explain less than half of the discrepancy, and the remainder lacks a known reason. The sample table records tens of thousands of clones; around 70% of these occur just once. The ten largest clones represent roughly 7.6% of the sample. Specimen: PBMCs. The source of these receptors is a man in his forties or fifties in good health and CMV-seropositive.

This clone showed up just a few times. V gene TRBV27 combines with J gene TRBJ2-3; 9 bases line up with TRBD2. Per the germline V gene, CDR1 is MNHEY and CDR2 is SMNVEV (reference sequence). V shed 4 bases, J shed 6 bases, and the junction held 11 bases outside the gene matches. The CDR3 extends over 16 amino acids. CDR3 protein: CASSSLRGGARDTQYF. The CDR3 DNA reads TGTGCCAGCAGTTCTCTCCGCGGGGGGGCACGGGATACGCAGTATTTT.

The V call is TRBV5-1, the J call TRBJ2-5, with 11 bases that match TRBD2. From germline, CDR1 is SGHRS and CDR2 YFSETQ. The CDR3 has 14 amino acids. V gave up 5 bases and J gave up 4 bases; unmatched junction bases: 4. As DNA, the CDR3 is TGCGCCAGCAGTAGCGGGAGGGCCGGAGAGACCCAGTACTTC. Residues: CASSSGRAGETQYF.

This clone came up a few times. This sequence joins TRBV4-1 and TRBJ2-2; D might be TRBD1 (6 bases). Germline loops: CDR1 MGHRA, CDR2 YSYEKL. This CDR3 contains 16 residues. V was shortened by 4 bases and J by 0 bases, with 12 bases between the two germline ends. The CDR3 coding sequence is TGCGCCAGCAGCCCAATTGGACAGCCGAACACCGGGGAGCTGTTTTTT. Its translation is CASSPIGQPNTGELFF.

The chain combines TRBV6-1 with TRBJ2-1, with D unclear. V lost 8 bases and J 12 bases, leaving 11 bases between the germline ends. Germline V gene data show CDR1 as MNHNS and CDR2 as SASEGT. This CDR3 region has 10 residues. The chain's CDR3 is CASGGTGQFF. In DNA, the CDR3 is TGTGCCAGCGGTGGAACGGGGCAGTTCTTC.

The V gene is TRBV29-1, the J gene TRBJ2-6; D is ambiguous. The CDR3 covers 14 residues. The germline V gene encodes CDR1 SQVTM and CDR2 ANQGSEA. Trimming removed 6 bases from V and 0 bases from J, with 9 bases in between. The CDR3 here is CSVATVSGANVLTF. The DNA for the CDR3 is TGCAGCGTAGCAACGGTCTCTGGGGCCAACGTCCTGACTTTC.

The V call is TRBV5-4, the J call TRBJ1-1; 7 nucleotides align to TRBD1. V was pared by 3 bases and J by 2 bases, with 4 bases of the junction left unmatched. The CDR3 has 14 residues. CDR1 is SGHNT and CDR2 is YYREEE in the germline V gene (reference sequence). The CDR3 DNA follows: TGTGCCAGCAGCTCAAACAGGGGCAACACTGAAGCTTTCTTT. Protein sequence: CASSSNRGNTEAFF.

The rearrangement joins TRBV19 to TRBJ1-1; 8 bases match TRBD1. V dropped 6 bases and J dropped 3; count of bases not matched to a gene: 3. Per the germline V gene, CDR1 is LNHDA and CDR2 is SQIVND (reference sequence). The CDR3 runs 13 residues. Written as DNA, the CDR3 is TGTGCCAGTAGGGTACAGGGGGACACTGAAGCTTTCTTT. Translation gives CASRVQGDTEAFF.

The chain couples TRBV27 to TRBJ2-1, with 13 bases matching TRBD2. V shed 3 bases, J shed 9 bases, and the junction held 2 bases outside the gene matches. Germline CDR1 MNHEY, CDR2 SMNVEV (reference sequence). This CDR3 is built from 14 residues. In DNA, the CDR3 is TGTGCCAGCAGTTTCGGACTAGCGGGAGTTGAGCAGTTCTTC. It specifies CASSFGLAGVEQFF.

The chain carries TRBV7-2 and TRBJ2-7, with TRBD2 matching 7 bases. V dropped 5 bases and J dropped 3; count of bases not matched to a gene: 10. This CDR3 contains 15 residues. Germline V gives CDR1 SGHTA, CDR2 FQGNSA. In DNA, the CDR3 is TGTGCCAGCAGCATGGGCCGGGGGGTCGGCTACGAGCAGTACTTC. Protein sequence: CASSMGRGVGYEQYF.

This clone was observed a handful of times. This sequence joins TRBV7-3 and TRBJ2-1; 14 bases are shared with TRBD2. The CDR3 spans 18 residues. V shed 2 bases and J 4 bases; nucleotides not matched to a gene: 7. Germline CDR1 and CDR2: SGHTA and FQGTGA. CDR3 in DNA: TGTGCCAGCAGCTTACAGACTAGCGGGGGGGCCCAATACAATGAGCAGTTCTTC. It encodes CASSLQTSGGAQYNEQFF.

DNA for the CDR3: TGTGCCAGCAGCCATCGCGGATCGGGACAGAGCGAAGCTTTCTTT. This encodes CASSHRGSGQSEAFF. V and J are TRBV13 and TRBJ1-1, with 7 nucleotides matching TRBD1. Germline V lookup: CDR1 PRHDT, CDR2 FYEKMQ (reference sequence). The CDR3 totals 15 residues. The ends lost 5 bases at V and 8 bases at J; junction bases unmatched: 14. The complete variable domain, with remaining parts taken from reference TRBV13 and TRBJ1-1, reads AAGVIQSPRHLIKEKRETATLKCYPIPRHDTVYWYQQGPGQDPQFLISFYEKMQSDKGSIPDRFSAQQFSDYHSELNMSSLELGDSALYFCASSHRGSGQSEAFFGQGTRLTVV.

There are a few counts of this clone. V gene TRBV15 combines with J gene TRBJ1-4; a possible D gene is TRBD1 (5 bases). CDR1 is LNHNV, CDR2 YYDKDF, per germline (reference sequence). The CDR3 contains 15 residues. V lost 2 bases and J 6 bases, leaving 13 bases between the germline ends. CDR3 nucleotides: TGTGCCACCAGCAGATTTAGGGGAGGGGATGAAAAACTGTTTTTT. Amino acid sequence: CATSRFRGGDEKLFF.

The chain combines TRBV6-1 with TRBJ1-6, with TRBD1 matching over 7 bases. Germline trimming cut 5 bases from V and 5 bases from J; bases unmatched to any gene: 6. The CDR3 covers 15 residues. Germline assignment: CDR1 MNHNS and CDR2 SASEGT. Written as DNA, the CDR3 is TGTGCCAGCAGTCTAATCAGGGGGAATAATTCACCCCTCCACTTT. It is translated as CASSLIRGNNSPLHF.

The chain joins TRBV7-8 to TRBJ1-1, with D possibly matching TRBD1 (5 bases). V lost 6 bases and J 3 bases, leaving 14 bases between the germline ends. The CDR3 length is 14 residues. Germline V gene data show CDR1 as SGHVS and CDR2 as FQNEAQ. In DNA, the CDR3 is TGTGCCAGCAGTCTCTCGGGAGGGGACACTGAAGCTTTCTTT. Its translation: CASSLSGGDTEAFF.

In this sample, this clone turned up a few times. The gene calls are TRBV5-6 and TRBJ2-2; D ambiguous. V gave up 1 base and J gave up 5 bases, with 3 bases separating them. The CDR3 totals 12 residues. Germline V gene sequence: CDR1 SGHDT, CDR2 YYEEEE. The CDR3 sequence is CASSLITGELFF. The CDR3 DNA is TGTGCCAGCAGCTTGATAACCGGGGAGCTGTTTTTT.

The CDR3 protein is CASSSRDRDGYGYTF. The CDR3 region has the DNA TGTGCCAGCAGCTCCCGGGACAGGGACGGCTATGGCTACACCTTC. The chain has TRBV7-9 and TRBJ1-2, with 9 bases identical to TRBD1. V was pared by 4 bases and J by 4 bases, with 7 bases of the junction left unmatched. The CDR3 is made up of 15 amino acids. Germline loops: CDR1 SEHNR, CDR2 FQNEAQ (reference sequence).

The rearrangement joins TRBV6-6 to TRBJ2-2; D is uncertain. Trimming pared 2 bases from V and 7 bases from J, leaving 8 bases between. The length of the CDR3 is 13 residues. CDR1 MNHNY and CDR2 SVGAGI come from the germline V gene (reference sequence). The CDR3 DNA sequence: TGTGCCAGCAGTTACGGGCCGGTCGGGGAGCTGTTTTTT. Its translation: CASSYGPVGELFF.

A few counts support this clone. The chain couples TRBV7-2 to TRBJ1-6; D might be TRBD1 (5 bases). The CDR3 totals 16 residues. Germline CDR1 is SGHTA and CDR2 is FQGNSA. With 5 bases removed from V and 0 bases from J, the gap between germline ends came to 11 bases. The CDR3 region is CASSLDISSYNSPLHF. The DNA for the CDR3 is TGTGCCAGCAGCCTGGACATCAGCTCCTATAATTCACCCCTCCACTTT.

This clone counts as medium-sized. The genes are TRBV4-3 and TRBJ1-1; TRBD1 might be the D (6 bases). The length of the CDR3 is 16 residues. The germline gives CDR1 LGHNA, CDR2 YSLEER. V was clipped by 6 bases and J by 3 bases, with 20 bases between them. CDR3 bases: TGCGCCAGCAGTTTGGGGGTGAATTCAGGGGACACTGAAGCTTTCTTT. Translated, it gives CASSLGVNSGDTEAFF.

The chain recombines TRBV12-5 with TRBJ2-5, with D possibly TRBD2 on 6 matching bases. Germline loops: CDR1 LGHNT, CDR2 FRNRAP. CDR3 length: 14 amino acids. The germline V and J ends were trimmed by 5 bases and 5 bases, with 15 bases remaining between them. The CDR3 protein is CASGPREAGETQYF. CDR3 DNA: TGTGCTAGTGGTCCTAGGGAGGCGGGTGAGACCCAGTACTTC.

The DNA for the CDR3 is TGTGCCAGCAGTTACGGTCAGGGCCAGCCCCAGCATTTT. It codes for CASSYGQGQPQHF. V is TRBV6-5 and J is TRBJ1-5, with D possibly TRBD1 on 5 matching bases. Per the germline V gene, CDR1 is MNHEY and CDR2 is SVGAGI. This CDR3 is built from 13 residues. V shed 2 bases and J shed 7 bases, with 9 bases lying between them.

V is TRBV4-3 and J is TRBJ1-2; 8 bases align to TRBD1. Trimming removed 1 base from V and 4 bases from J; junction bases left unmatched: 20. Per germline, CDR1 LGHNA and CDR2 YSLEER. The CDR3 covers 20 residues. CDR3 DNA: TGCGCCAGCAGCCAAGCCCTGCTTGGGGGGCAGGGGGCGCAGGTCTATGGCTACACCTTC. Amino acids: CASSQALLGGQGAQVYGYTF.

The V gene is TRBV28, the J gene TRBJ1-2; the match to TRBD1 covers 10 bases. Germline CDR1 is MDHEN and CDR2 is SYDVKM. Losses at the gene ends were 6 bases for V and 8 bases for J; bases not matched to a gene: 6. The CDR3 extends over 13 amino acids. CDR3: CASRETGGKGYTF. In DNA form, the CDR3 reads TGTGCCAGCAGGGAGACAGGGGGCAAAGGCTACACCTTC.

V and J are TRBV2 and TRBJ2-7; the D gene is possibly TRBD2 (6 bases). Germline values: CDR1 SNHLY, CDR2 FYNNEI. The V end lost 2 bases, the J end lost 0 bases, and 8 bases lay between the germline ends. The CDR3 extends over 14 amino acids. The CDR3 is CASSERRDSYEQYF. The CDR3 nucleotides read TGTGCCAGCAGTGAAAGGAGGGACTCCTACGAGCAGTACTTC.

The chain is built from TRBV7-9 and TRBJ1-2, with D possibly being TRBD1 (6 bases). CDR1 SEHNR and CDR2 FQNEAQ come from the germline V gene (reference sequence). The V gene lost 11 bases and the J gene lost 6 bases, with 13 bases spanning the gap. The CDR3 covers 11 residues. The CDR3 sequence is CAHSEGDGYTF. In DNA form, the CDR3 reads TGTGCCCACTCTGAGGGGGATGGCTACACCTTC.

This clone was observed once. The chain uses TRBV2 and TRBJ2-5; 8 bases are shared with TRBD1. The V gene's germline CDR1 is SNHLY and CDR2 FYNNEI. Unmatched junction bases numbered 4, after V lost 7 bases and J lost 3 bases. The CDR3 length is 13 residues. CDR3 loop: CASTLTGEETQYF. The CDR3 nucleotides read TGTGCCAGCACCCTGACAGGGGAAGAGACCCAGTACTTC. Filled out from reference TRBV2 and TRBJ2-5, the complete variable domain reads EPEVTQTPSHQVTQMGQEVILRCVPISNHLYFYWYRQILGQKVEFLVSFYNNEISEKSEIFDDQFSVERPDGSNFTLKIRSTKLEDSAMYFCASTLTGEETQYFGPGTRLLVL.